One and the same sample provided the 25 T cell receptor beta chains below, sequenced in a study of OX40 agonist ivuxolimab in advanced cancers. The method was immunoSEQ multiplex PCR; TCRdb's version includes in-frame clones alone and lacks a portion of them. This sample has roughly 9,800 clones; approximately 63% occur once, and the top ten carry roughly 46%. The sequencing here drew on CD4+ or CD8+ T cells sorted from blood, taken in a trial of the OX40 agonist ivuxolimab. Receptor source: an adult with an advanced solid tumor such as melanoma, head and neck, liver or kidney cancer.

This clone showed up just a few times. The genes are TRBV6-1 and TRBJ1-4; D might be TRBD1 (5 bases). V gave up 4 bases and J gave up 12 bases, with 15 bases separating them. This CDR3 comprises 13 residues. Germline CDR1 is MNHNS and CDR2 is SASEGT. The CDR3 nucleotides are TGTGCCAGCAGTGCCGCCGCCGGGACGCAACTGTTTTTT. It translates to CASSAAAGTQLFF.

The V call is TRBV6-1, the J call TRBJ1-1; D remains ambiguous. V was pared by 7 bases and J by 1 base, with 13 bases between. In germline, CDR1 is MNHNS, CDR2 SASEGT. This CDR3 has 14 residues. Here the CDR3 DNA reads TGTGCCAGCACCGCCAATTGGGGGAACACTGAAGCTTTCTTT. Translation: CASTANWGNTEAFF.

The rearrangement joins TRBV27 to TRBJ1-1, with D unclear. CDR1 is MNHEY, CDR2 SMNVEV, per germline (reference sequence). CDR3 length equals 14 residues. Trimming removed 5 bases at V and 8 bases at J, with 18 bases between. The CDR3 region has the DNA TGTGCCAGCAGTACCTACCTCCCCAATAGGGAAGCTTTCTTT. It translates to CASSTYLPNREAFF.

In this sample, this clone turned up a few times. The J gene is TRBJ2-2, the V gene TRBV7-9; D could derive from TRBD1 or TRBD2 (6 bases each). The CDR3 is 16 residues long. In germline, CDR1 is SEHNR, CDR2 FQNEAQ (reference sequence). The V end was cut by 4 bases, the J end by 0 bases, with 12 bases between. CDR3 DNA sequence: TGTGCCAGCAGCTCTCCCGGGGGCGCGAACACCGGGGAGCTGTTTTTT. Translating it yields CASSSPGGANTGELFF.

The CDR3 is CASSIASGMADTQYF. The CDR3 region has the DNA TGTGCCAGTAGTATCGCTAGCGGGATGGCAGATACGCAGTATTTT. The J gene is TRBJ2-3, the V gene TRBV19; the match to TRBD2 covers 9 bases. J was trimmed by 4 bases and V by 3 bases; bases with no gene match: 5. This CDR3 contains 15 residues. The germline V gene encodes CDR1 LNHDA and CDR2 SQIVND (reference sequence). The entire variable domain, with the rest obtained from reference TRBV19 and TRBJ2-3, is as follows: DGGITQSPKYLFRKEGQNVTLSCEQNLNHDAMYWYRQDPGQGLRLIYYSQIVNDFQKGDIAEGYSVSREKKESFPLTVTSAQKNPTAFYLCASSIASGMADTQYFGPGTRLTVL.

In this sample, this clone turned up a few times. CDR3 DNA: TGTGCCAGCAGCAAAGGTATTGACAGAGAAATCTATGGCTACACCTTC. Protein: CASSKGIDREIYGYTF. The chain combines TRBV21-1 with TRBJ1-2; the table's D gene call, TRBD1, was not cross checked with the DNA. TRBV21-1 is deemed a pseudogene. The CDR3 is 16 residues long.

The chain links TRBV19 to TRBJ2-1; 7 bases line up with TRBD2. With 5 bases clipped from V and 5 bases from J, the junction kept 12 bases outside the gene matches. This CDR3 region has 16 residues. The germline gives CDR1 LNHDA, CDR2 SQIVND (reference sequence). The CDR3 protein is CASSLMGREWDNEQFF. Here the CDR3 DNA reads TGTGCCAGTAGTCTAATGGGGCGGGAGTGGGACAATGAGCAGTTCTTC.

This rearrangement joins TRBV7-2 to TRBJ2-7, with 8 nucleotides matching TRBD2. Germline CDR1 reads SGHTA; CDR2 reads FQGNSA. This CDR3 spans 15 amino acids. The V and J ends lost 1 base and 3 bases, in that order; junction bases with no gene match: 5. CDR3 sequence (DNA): TGTGCCAGCAGCTTAGATGCTAGCGGGCACTACGAGCAGTACTTC. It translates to CASSLDASGHYEQYF.

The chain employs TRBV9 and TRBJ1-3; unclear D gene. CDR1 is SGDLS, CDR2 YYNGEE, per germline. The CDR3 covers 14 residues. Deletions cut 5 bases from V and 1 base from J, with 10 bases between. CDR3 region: CASRPAGSGNTIYF. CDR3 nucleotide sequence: TGTGCCAGCAGACCCGCGGGATCTGGAAACACCATATATTTT.

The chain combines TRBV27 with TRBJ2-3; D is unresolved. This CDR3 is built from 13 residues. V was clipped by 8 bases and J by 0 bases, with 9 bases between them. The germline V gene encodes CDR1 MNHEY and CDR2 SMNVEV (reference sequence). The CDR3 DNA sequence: TGTGCCAGCGCTTCGTATAGCACAGATACGCAGTATTTT. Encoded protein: CASASYSTDTQYF.

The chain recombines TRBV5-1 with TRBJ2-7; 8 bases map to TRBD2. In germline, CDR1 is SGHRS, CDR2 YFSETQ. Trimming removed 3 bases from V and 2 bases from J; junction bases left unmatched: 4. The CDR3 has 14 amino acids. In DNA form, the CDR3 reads TGCGCCAGCAGCTCAGGAGCGGGAGCCTACGAGCAGTACTTC. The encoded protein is CASSSGAGAYEQYF.

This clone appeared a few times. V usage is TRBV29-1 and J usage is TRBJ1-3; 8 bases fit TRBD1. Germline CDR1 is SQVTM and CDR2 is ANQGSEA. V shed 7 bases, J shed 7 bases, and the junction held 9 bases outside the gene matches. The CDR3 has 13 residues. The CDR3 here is CSAAGGAWNTIYF. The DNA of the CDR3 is TGCAGCGCGGCAGGGGGCGCCTGGAACACCATATATTTT.

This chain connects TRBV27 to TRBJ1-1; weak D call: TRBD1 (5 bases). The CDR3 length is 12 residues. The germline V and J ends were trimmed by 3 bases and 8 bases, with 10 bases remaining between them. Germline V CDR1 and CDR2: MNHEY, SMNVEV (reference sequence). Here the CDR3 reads CASSFTGEEAFF. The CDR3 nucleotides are TGTGCCAGCAGTTTCACAGGAGAAGAAGCTTTCTTT.

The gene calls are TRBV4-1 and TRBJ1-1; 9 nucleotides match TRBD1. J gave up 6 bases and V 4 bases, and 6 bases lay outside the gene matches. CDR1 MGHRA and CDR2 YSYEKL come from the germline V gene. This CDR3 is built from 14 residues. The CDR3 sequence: CASSPGQGTAEAFF. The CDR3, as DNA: TGCGCCAGCAGCCCTGGACAGGGGACCGCTGAAGCTTTCTTT.

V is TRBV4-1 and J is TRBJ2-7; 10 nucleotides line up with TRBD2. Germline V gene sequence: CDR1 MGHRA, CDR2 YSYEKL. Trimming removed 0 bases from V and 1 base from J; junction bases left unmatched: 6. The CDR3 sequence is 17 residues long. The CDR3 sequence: CASSQDLSGRDSYEQYF. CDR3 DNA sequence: TGCGCCAGCAGCCAAGATTTGAGCGGGAGGGATTCCTACGAGCAGTACTTC.

CDR3 amino acids: CASRLGVAARFDQPQHF. CDR3 DNA: TGTGCCAGTAGGCTAGGAGTGGCTGCTCGCTTCGATCAGCCCCAGCATTTT. V gene TRBV19 combines with J gene TRBJ1-5; D gene uncertain. Trimming stripped 6 bases from V and 5 bases from J, with 23 bases between. CDR3 length: 17 amino acids. The germline V gene encodes CDR1 LNHDA and CDR2 SQIVND (reference sequence).

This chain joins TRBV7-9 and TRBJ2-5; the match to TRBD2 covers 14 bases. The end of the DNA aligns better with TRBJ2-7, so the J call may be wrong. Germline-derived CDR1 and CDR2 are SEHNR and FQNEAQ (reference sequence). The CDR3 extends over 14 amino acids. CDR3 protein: CASSPGLAGVEQYF. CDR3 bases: TGTGCCAGCAGCCCGGGACTAGCGGGAGTCGAGCAGTACTTC.

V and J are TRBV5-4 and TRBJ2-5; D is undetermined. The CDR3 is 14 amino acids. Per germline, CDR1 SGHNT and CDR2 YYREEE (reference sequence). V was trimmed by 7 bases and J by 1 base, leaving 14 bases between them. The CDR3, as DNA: TGTGCCAGCGTTAAGGACCGAGTCCAAGAGACCCAGTACTTC. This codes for CASVKDRVQETQYF. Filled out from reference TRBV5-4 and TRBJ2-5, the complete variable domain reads ETGVTQSPTHLIKTRGQQVTLRCSSQSGHNTVSWYQQALGQGPQFIFQYYREEENGRGNFPPRFSGLQFPNYSSELNVNALELDDSALYLCASVKDRVQETQYFGPGTRLLVL.

The CDR3 loop reads CATSRDRGHEQYF. The CDR3, as DNA: TGTGCCACCAGTCGGGACAGGGGTCACGAGCAGTACTTC. This chain connects TRBV15 to TRBJ2-7; 10 bases fit TRBD1. Germline V lookup: CDR1 LNHNV, CDR2 YYDKDF (reference sequence). The length of the CDR3 is 13 residues. V trimming: 6 bases; J trimming: 5 bases; junction bases outside the gene matches: 4. Full variable domain (missing parts from reference TRBV15 and TRBJ2-7): DAMVIQNPRYQVTQFGKPVTLSCSQTLNHNVMYWYQQKSSQAPKLLFHYYDKDFNNEADTPDNFQSRRPNTSFCFLDIRSPGLGDTAMYLCATSRDRGHEQYFGPGTRLTVT.

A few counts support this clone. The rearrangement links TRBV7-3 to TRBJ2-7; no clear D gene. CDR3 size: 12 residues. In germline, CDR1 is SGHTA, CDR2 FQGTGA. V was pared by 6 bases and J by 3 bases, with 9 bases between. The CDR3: CASSVRDYEQYF. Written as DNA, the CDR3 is TGTGCCAGCAGTGTTCGCGACTACGAGCAGTACTTC.

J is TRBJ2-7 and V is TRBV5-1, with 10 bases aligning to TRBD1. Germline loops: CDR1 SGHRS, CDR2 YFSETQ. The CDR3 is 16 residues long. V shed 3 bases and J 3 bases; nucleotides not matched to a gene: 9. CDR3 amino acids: CASSSGTGAGYYEQYF. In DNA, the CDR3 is TGCGCCAGCAGCTCCGGGACAGGGGCGGGGTACTACGAGCAGTACTTC.

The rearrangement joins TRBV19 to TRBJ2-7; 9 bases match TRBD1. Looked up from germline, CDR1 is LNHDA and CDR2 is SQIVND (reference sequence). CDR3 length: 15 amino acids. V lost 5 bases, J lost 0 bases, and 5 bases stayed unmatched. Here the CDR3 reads CASSLTGGISYEQYF. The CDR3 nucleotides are TGTGCCAGTAGTCTCACAGGGGGCATCTCCTACGAGCAGTACTTC.

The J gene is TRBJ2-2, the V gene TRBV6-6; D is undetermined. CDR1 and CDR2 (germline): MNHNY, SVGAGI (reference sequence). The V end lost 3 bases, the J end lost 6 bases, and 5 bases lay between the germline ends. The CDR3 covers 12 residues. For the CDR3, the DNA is TGTGCCAGCAGTTATGAATCCGGGGAGCTGTTTTTT. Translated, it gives CASSYESGELFF.

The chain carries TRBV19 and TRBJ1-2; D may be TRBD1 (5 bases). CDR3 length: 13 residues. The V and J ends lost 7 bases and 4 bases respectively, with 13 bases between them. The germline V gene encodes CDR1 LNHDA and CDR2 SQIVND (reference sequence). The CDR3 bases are TGTGCCAGTAAGTTTAGGACATCCTATGGCTACACCTTC. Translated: CASKFRTSYGYTF. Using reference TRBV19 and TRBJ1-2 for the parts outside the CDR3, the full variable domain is DGGITQSPKYLFRKEGQNVTLSCEQNLNHDAMYWYRQDPGQGLRLIYYSQIVNDFQKGDIAEGYSVSREKKESFPLTVTSAQKNPTAFYLCASKFRTSYGYTFGSGTRLTVV.

CDR3 residues: CASSLGSSGLSEQYF. CDR3 in DNA: TGTGCCAGCAGCTTGGGGTCAAGCGGGCTAAGCGAGCAGTACTTC. This chain joins TRBV7-3 and TRBJ2-7; perhaps TRBD2 as D (6 bases). The germline V gene has CDR1 SGHTA and CDR2 FQGTGA. This CDR3 spans 15 amino acids. The V and J ends lost 3 bases and 6 bases respectively, with 18 bases between them.